The next 30 T cell receptor beta chains were all read from a single sample in a study of PD-1 blockade in mismatch repair-deficient tumors. TCRdb's copy holds only in-frame clones and misses some; the assay was immunoSEQ multiplex PCR. Here the sample spans tens of thousands of clones, roughly 80% being singletons. Sample: peripheral blood, taken 12 weeks after starting pembrolizumab. The receptors come from an adult with mismatch repair-deficient cancer.

This rearrangement joins TRBV7-2 to TRBJ1-2; D perhaps matches TRBD1 (5 bases). CDR1 and CDR2 (germline): SGHTA, FQGNSA. The CDR3 has 15 residues. Between the trimmed V and J ends, which lost 4 bases and 1 base, there was a span of 13 bases. CDR3 DNA: TGTGCCAGCAGCTGGGGATCAGGGAGTAACTATGGCTACACCTTC. It encodes CASSWGSGSNYGYTF.

This chain joins TRBV4-1 and TRBJ2-1; D unresolved. V was trimmed by 1 base and J by 6 bases, leaving 4 bases between them. CDR3 size: 12 residues. Germline V gene lookup returns CDR1 MGHRA and CDR2 YSYEKL. The CDR3 DNA reads as TGCGCCAGCAGCCAAGGGCGCAATGAGCAGTTCTTC. Its protein product is CASSQGRNEQFF.

This sequence joins TRBV30 and TRBJ2-1; TRBD2 is a possible D gene (6 bases). This CDR3 spans 14 amino acids. The germline gives CDR1 GTSNPN, CDR2 SVGIG (reference sequence). Trimming stripped 3 bases from V and 0 bases from J, with 9 bases between. CDR3 sequence: CAWSGDFSYNEQFF. CDR3 in DNA: TGTGCCTGGAGCGGGGACTTCTCCTACAATGAGCAGTTCTTC. Combining the CDR3 with reference TRBV30 and TRBJ2-1 gives the whole variable domain SQTIHQWPATLVQPVGSPLSLECTVEGTSNPNLYWYRQAAGRGLQLLFYSVGIGQISSEVPQNLSASRPQDRQFILSSKKLLLSDSGFYLCAWSGDFSYNEQFFGPGTRLTVL.

The genes are TRBV5-4 and TRBJ1-1; a weak D match, TRBD1 (6 bases). The CDR3 length is 14 residues. V was clipped by 6 bases and J by 0 bases, with 12 bases between them. Germline lookup yields CDR1 SGHNT and CDR2 YYREEE (reference sequence). The CDR3 spells CASNQQGMNTEAFF. The CDR3 region has the DNA TGTGCCAGCAACCAGCAGGGGATGAACACTGAAGCTTTCTTT.

This clone was recorded only once. The chain uses TRBV12-5 and TRBJ1-2, with 9 bases lining up with TRBD1. V lost 6 bases and J lost 6; bases outside the gene matches: 5. The CDR3 sequence is 13 residues long. Germline V lookup: CDR1 LGHNT, CDR2 FRNRAP. CDR3 nucleotide sequence: TGTGCTAGTGGGACCGGGACAGGGCATGGCTACACCTTC. This encodes CASGTGTGHGYTF.

This clone has just a few counts. The V and J genes are TRBV2 and TRBJ2-1, with 9 nucleotides matching TRBD2. The V gene's germline CDR1 is SNHLY and CDR2 FYNNEI. The CDR3 sequence is 15 residues long. After removal of 8 bases from V and 0 bases from J, the junction contained 5 bases not matched to a gene. The CDR3 sequence: CASARLAASYNEQFF. CDR3 coding DNA: TGTGCCAGCGCCAGACTAGCGGCCTCCTACAATGAGCAGTTCTTC.

Only a few counts were recorded for this clone. V and J are TRBV6-1 and TRBJ1-1; tentative D call: TRBD1 (6 bases). The length of the CDR3 is 14 residues. Per the germline V gene, CDR1 is MNHNS and CDR2 is SASEGT. V was shortened by 8 bases and J by 1 base, with 14 bases between the two germline ends. This CDR3 is CASPLPDRNTEAFF. The DNA for the CDR3 is TGTGCCAGCCCTCTCCCGGACAGGAACACTGAAGCTTTCTTT.

The V and J genes are TRBV10-1 and TRBJ2-7; 9 bases are shared with TRBD2. This CDR3 is 14 amino acids long. From germline, CDR1 is WNHNN and CDR2 SYGVQD (reference sequence). V lost 3 bases, J lost 6 bases, and 6 bases stayed unmatched. The CDR3 DNA follows: TGCGCCAGCAGTGATGGCGGGAGGGCTTCCGAGCAGTACTTC. Translation: CASSDGGRASEQYF.

This clone was observed once. This sequence joins TRBV27 and TRBJ1-4; D is unclear. Trimming removed 3 bases at V and 5 bases at J, with 7 bases between. Germline V lookup: CDR1 MNHEY, CDR2 SMNVEV (reference sequence). This CDR3 region has 13 residues. The CDR3 DNA reads TGTGCCAGCAGTTTTTCCGGGAATGAAAAACTGTTTTTT. Translating it yields CASSFSGNEKLFF.

The rearrangement uses TRBV5-1 and TRBJ2-1; no clear D gene. The CDR3 totals 16 residues. V was pared by 0 bases and J by 8 bases, with 18 bases between. Germline CDR1 and CDR2: SGHRS and YFSETQ. The CDR3 region is CASSLAGRAARDEQFF. CDR3 nucleotides: TGCGCCAGCAGCTTGGCCGGTAGGGCTGCCCGGGATGAGCAGTTCTTC.

The chain recombines TRBV10-3 with TRBJ2-7; D perhaps matches TRBD2 (6 bases). V was trimmed by 6 bases and J by 3 bases, leaving 18 bases between them. Germline loops: CDR1 ENHRY, CDR2 SYGVKD. This CDR3 region has 15 residues. This CDR3 is CAISAGGITSYEQYF. In nucleotides, the CDR3 is TGTGCCATCAGCGCCGGGGGAATTACCAGCTACGAGCAGTACTTC.

The V gene is TRBV12-5, the J gene TRBJ2-7; D is undetermined. The CDR3 is 15 amino acids. The germline CDR1 and CDR2 sequences are LGHNT and FRNRAP. Trimming shortened V by 1 base and J by 2 bases, and 12 bases separated the two germline ends. CDR3 in DNA: TGTGCTAGTGGTTTGGGTACCACAAGGCCCTACGAGCAGTACTTC. It translates to CASGLGTTRPYEQYF.

The genes are TRBV19 and TRBJ1-4, with D unresolved. The length of the CDR3 is 14 residues. V dropped 3 bases and J dropped 1 base, with 6 bases sitting between them. Per germline, CDR1 LNHDA and CDR2 SQIVND (reference sequence). CDR3: CASSIGETNEKLFF. The CDR3 DNA is TGTGCCAGTAGTATTGGTGAAACTAATGAAAAACTGTTTTTT.

The genes are TRBV30 and TRBJ1-1; 8 nucleotides line up with TRBD1. Germline CDR1 is GTSNPN and CDR2 is SVGIG (reference sequence). CDR3 length equals 13 residues. J gave up 4 bases and V 3 bases, and 4 bases lay outside the gene matches. For the CDR3, the DNA is TGTGCCTGGAGCGTCACAGGGGGCACTGAAGCTTTCTTT. Translated, it gives CAWSVTGGTEAFF.

V and J are TRBV11-1 and TRBJ2-5, with D perhaps TRBD1 or TRBD2 (6 bases each). Trimming left V 5 bases short and J 5 bases short, with 15 bases between. The CDR3 is 14 residues long. CDR1 SGHAT and CDR2 FQDESV come from the germline V gene (reference sequence). CDR3 loop: CASSHLGGRETQYF. The CDR3 DNA reads TGTGCCAGCAGCCACCTGGGGGGCCGGGAGACCCAGTACTTC.

The rearrangement uses TRBV6-5 and TRBJ1-5; 7 nucleotides match TRBD1. This CDR3 comprises 14 residues. The J segment lost 4 bases and the V segment lost 5 bases, leaving 5 bases of the junction unmatched. Germline V gives CDR1 MNHEY, CDR2 SVGAGI. CDR3 amino acids: CASSGQVGNQPQHF. Written as DNA, the CDR3 is TGTGCCAGCAGTGGACAGGTTGGAAATCAGCCCCAGCATTTT.

This rearrangement joins TRBV21-1 to TRBJ1-5. TRBV21-1 is given as a pseudogene. The CDR3 totals 20 residues. Here the CDR3 DNA reads TGTGCCAGCAGCAAAAGGACACACATTCCTGGGAGGTGTGGCAATCAGCCCCAGCATTTT. Protein sequence: CASSKRTHIPGRCGNQPQHF.

CDR3 residues: CSARQGPEQYF. In DNA form, the CDR3 reads TGCAGTGCGAGACAGGGCCCCGAGCAGTACTTC. The genes are TRBV20-1 and TRBJ2-7; 7 bases line up with TRBD1. Germline V gives CDR1 DFQATT, CDR2 SNEGSKA (reference sequence). Trimming removed 6 bases from V and 6 bases from J; junction bases left unmatched: 5. The CDR3 runs to 11 residues.

The genes are TRBV9 and TRBJ1-2; weak D call: TRBD1 (5 bases). Trimming took off 4 bases at V and 7 bases at J, with 20 bases between the two ends. Germline values: CDR1 SGDLS, CDR2 YYNGEE. The CDR3 runs 15 residues. The CDR3 sequence: CASSPSAQGRSGYTF. As DNA, the CDR3 is TGTGCCAGCAGCCCCTCGGCCCAGGGAAGAAGTGGCTACACCTTC.

Only a few counts were recorded for this clone. The V and J genes are TRBV5-1 and TRBJ1-5; 7 bases map to TRBD1. Germline CDR1 reads SGHRS; CDR2 reads YFSETQ. The V segment lost 0 bases and the J segment 6 bases; nucleotides outside the gene matches: 6. This CDR3 contains 15 residues. CDR3 DNA sequence: TGCGCCAGCAGCTTGGACAGGGGTAAGGGTCAGCCCCAGCATTTT. This translates into CASSLDRGKGQPQHF. The full variable domain, its missing parts supplied by reference TRBV5-1 and TRBJ1-5, is KAGVTQTPRYLIKTRGQQVTLSCSPISGHRSVSWYQQTPGQGLQFLFEYFSETQRNKGNFPGRFSGRQFSNSRSEMNVSTLELGDSALYLCASSLDRGKGQPQHFGDGTRLSIL.

The chain joins TRBV19 to TRBJ2-2, with 9 bases fitting TRBD2. This CDR3 region has 13 residues. CDR1 is LNHDA, CDR2 SQIVND, per germline (reference sequence). The V and J ends lost 6 bases and 7 bases, in that order; junction bases with no gene match: 3. CDR3 in DNA: TGTGCCAGTAGCAGCGGGGGGTACGGGGAGCTGTTTTTT. This codes for CASSSGGYGELFF. Variable domain in full (rest from reference TRBV19 and TRBJ2-2): DGGITQSPKYLFRKEGQNVTLSCEQNLNHDAMYWYRQDPGQGLRLIYYSQIVNDFQKGDIAEGYSVSREKKESFPLTVTSAQKNPTAFYLCASSSGGYGELFFGEGSRLTVL.

The V and J genes are TRBV12-5 and TRBJ1-5; a weak D match, TRBD1 (5 bases). The CDR3 length is 15 residues. Germline CDR1 LGHNT, CDR2 FRNRAP. Trimming took off 7 bases at V and 9 bases at J, with 22 bases between the two ends. CDR3 sequence (DNA): TGTGCTAGTGCCTCTGGTGGGGTGGGGCCCCGGCCCCAGCATTTT. As protein: CASASGGVGPRPQHF.

The chain carries TRBV6-5 and TRBJ1-2; D uncertain. The CDR3 totals 15 residues. Germline lookup yields CDR1 MNHEY and CDR2 SVGAGI. V was clipped by 6 bases and J by 2 bases, with 16 bases between them. The CDR3 loop is CASRSPTRSNYGYTF. The CDR3 DNA follows: TGTGCCAGCAGATCCCCGACCCGGTCCAACTATGGCTACACCTTC.

This chain connects TRBV5-5 to TRBJ1-4, with D possibly matching TRBD1 (5 bases). Germline V gene lookup returns CDR1 SGHKS and CDR2 YYEKEE (reference sequence). The CDR3 is 13 residues long. Deletions cut 0 bases from V and 6 bases from J, with 6 bases between. CDR3 nucleotides: TGTGCCAGCAGCTTGGGAGGGGATGAAAAACTGTTTTTT. It translates to CASSLGGDEKLFF.

This clone was picked up a small number of times. This sequence joins TRBV7-2 and TRBJ2-7; D is undetermined. Trimming shortened V by 2 bases and J by 2 bases, and 13 bases separated the two germline ends. Germline V gives CDR1 SGHTA, CDR2 FQGNSA. The CDR3 contains 15 residues. Written as DNA, the CDR3 is TGTGCCAGCAGCTTACCGGAACTTTTTGCCTACGAGCAGTACTTC. This translates into CASSLPELFAYEQYF.

The gene calls are TRBV28 and TRBJ1-1, with a possible D match to TRBD1 (5 bases). Germline V gene lookup returns CDR1 MDHEN and CDR2 SYDVKM. V dropped 4 bases and J dropped 12 bases, with 18 bases sitting between them. The CDR3 sequence is 13 residues long. The CDR3 DNA sequence: TGTGCCAGCAGTTCGCAGACAGCCCTGTCCCCTTTCTTT. The encoded protein is CASSSQTALSPFF.

V usage is TRBV9 and J usage is TRBJ1-1; 7 positions agree with TRBD1. The CDR3 spans 15 residues. V trimming: 4 bases; J trimming: 2 bases; junction bases outside the gene matches: 8. CDR1 is SGDLS and CDR2 is YYNGEE in the germline V gene. As DNA, the CDR3 is TGTGCCAGCAGCCCGACGGGACAGATAAACACTGAAGCTTTCTTT. Translated: CASSPTGQINTEAFF.

The chain links TRBV5-8 to TRBJ2-1; TRBD1 aligns across 11 bases. From germline, CDR1 is SGHTS and CDR2 YDEGEE. J was trimmed by 4 bases and V by 0 bases; bases with no gene match: 6. The CDR3 totals 17 residues. In nucleotides, the CDR3 is TGTGCCAGCAGCTTGGGTATGGGACAGGGGGAGTACAATGAGCAGTTCTTC. Residues: CASSLGMGQGEYNEQFF.

This CDR3 is CSAETRGRSYNEQFF. The CDR3 DNA is TGCAGCGCCGAAACGCGCGGTAGGTCCTACAATGAGCAGTTCTTC. V and J are TRBV29-1 and TRBJ2-1; no firm D call. V shed 7 bases and J shed 1 base, with 17 bases lying between them. Germline CDR1 is SQVTM and CDR2 is ANQGSEA. There are 15 residues in the CDR3.

J is TRBJ2-7 and V is TRBV2; D may be TRBD2 (5 bases). V was cut by 8 bases and J by 2 bases, with 19 bases left in between. The CDR3 sequence is 15 residues long. Germline CDR1 reads SNHLY; CDR2 reads FYNNEI. CDR3 residues: CASGSDVGFPYEQYF. The CDR3 coding sequence is TGTGCCAGCGGGAGTGATGTGGGGTTCCCCTACGAGCAGTACTTC.